The T cell receptor beta chain under discussion was sequenced for a study of T-cell memory formation after mild COVID-19 (dated by TCRdb to the early 2020s). Background for the entire study: Most TCR sequence clusters were specific to one of the two donors. T-cell clones expanding and contracting after mild COVID-19 in two donors were tracked by longitudinal TCRalpha and TCRbeta repertoire sequencing. The cohort was made up of two young adult volunteers, one female and one male, who were previously healthy.

The CDR3 holds 15 amino acids from the cysteine to the phenylalanine. Left in the record is the CDR3 DNA by itself, 45 bases read in frame from the first base. Relative to germline, V is 3 bases shorter and J is 2 bases shorter, with 12 bases between their ends. CDR1 and CDR2 are read off the germline V gene as MGHDK and SYGVNS. Sequencing instrument: Illumina NovaSeq 6000. Using 5'RACE with constant-segment primers, TCRalpha and TCRbeta cDNA libraries were constructed, with sample barcodes and unique molecular identifiers added in the process. Trizol reagent was used to extract RNA from every sample. The libraries were amplified in two PCR steps, and the second step added a second sample barcode and Illumina TruSeq adapters. Libraries were sequenced on an Illumina NovaSeq with 2 x 150 bp paired-end reads. As for how the authors treated the data: The reads were demultiplexed and collapsed into UMI-guided consensus sequences using migec v1.2.7. Using mixcr v2.1.11, UMI consensuses were aligned to TRA and TRB V and J templates and then assembled into clonotypes. A clonotype was counted as expanded or contracted only when both edgeR and NoisET called the clonotype significant, with the noise models trained on biological replicates. edgeR calls used a false discovery rate-adjusted p below 0.01 and a log2 fold-change threshold of 1. PCA with hierarchical clustering of max-normalized trajectories of the 1000 most abundant clonotypes was used as exploratory dynamics analysis. Separately sequenced CD4+ and CD8+ repertoires were used to assign a CD4 or CD8 phenotype to each responding clone. Using fastp trimming at Q25 and MiXCR clonotype assembly, TCRdb reanalyzed the public sequencing data and kept in-frame beta chains. Rows with one shared CDR3 protein collapse into an entry with the most common genes and DNA. The V and J calls and clone size come from TCRdb's table, not from the authors' own analysis. The sample records hundreds of thousands of distinct CDR3 sequences, more than 15% of which are singletons. The biggest ten clones account for around a fifth of the sample.

The table lists this clonotype with a few counts. There is no known antigen for this receptor. Per-nucleotide qualities are absent, and no much larger clonotype sits a single base away. Study-level results and caveats: The detection of some responding clones in pre-infection memory suggests that pre-existing cross-reactive memory T cells joined the SARS-CoV-2 response. Balanced CD4/CD8 phenotypes were observed for clones contracting from day 15 to 85, whereas a bias towards CD4+ was observed for a second wave of clones expanding from day 15 to 37. Contracting CD4+ clones were found mainly in CM and EM memory subsets, while CD8+ clones were enriched in EMRA. SARS-CoV-2 specificity was not confirmed for the second-wave clones peaking on day 37. Only two mild cases were covered in the study, and larger cohorts including severe cases with pre-infection samples were considered necessary.

Ficoll-Paque density gradient centrifugation was the method used to isolate PBMCs. This chain is built from TRBV25-1 and TRBJ2-3; the D segment may tentatively be TRBD1 or TRBD2, each giving 6 matched bases. The receptor's source is a man between 18 and 29 years old who had mild COVID-19 (a few samples of this study predate the infection). The sample titles of this study are shuffled in the database, so cell type and time point are left out; the donor was told from shared clones. Sequenced: PBMCs or a T cell subset sorted from them (not recorded which). The CDR3 is CASSDDGGPTDTQYF. The bases are TGTGCCAGCAGTGATGATGGGGGGCCCACAGATACGCAGTATTTT.